This T cell receptor beta chain is drawn from a study of post-analysis software for immune sequencing data. Study-level results: Those with multiple sclerosis, the patient group, showed significantly lower normalized Chao1 diversity than controls. Several TRBV segments, TRBV5-6, TRBV5-1 and TRBV20-1 among them, were found more frequent in patients than controls.

CDR3 length: 18 amino acids. J lost 6 bases, V lost 7 bases, and 21 bases had no gene match. Germline values: CDR1 MNHNS, CDR2 SASEGT. Prepared libraries of TCR beta cDNA carried unique molecular identifiers. Each sample of 1 to 10 million input T cells yielded around 500,000 cDNA molecules, so each molecule approximated one T cell. TCRdb redid the calling of the PCR reads with MiXCR, one entry per CDR3 protein. The sample carries about 430,000 distinct CDR3 sequences, 30% to 40% recorded once. A remark on this clonotype: The antigen remains unidentified.

Specimen: blood. The TCR sequence derives from a girl aged 2-10 years with multiple sclerosis. J is TRBJ2-1 and V is TRBV6-1, with 7 bases lining up with TRBD1. This chain's CDR3 is CASTVVGIDRVVGNEQFF. Written as DNA, the CDR3 is TGTGCCAGCACCGTCGTGGGAATAGACAGGGTCGTCGGCAATGAGCAGTTCTTC.